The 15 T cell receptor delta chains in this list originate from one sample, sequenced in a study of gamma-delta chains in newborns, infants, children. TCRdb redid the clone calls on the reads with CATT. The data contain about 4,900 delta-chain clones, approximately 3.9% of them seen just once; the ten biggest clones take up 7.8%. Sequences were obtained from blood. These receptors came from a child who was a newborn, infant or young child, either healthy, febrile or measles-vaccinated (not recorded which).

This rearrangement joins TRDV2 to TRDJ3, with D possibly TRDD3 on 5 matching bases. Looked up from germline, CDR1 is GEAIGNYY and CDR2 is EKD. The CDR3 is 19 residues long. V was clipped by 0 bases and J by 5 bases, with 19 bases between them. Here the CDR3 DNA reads TGTGCCTGTGACACCTTGGGGACCCTAAGCCCCCGGGACACCCGACAGATGTTTTTC. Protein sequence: CACDTLGTLSPRDTRQMFF.

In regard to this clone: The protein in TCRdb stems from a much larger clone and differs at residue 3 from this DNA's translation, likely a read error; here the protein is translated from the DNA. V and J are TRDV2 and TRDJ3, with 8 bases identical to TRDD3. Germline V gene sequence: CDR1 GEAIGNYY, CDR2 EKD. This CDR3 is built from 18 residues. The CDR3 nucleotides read TGTGCCCGTGACACTGGGGGCCGTAGCTCCTGGGACACCCGACAGATGTTTTTC. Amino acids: CARDTGGRSSWDTRQMFF.

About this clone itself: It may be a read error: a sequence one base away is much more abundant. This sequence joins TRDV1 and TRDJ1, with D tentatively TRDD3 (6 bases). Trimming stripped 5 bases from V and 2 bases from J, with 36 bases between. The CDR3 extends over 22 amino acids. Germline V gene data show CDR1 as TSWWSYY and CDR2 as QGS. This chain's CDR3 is CALGFPSSSSGVPSQGTDKLIF. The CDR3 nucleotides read TGTGCTCTTGGGTTCCCTTCTTCTTCGTCTGGGGTGCCGAGTCAAGGAACCGATAAACTCATCTTT.

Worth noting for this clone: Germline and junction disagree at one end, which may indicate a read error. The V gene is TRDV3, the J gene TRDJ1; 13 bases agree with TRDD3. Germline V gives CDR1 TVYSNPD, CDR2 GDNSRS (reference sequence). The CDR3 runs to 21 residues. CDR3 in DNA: TGTGCCTCCCGCGGCCACGTTACTGGGGGATACGCGTATGTTCGATTTGATAAGCTCATCTTT. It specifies CASRGHVTGGYAYVRFDKLIF.

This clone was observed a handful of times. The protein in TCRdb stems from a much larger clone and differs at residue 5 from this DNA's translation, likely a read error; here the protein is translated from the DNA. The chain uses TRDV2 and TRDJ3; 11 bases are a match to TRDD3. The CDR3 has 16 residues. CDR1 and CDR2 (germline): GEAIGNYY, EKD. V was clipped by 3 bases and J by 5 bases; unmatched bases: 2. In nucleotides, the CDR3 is TGTGCCTGTGACGCTGGGGGATACCGGGACACCCGACAGATGTTTTTC. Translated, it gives CACDAGGYRDTRQMFF.

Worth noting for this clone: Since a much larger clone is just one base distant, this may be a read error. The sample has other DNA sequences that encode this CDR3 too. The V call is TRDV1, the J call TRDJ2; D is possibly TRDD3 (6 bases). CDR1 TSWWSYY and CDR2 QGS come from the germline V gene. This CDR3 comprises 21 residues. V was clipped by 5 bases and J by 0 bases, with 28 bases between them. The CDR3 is CALGTLRQIGGYKTLTAQLFF. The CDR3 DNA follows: TGTGCTCTTGGGACACTAAGACAAATTGGGGGGTACAAAACTTTGACAGCACAACTCTTCTTT.

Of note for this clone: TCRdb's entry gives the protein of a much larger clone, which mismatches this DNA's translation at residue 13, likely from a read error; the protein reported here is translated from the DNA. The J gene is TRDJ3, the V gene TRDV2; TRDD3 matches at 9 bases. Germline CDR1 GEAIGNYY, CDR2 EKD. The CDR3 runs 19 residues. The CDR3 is CACDTGDTRSSWGTRQMFF. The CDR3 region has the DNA TGTGCCTGTGACACCGGGGATACGAGGAGCTCCTGGGGCACCCGACAGATGTTTTTC.

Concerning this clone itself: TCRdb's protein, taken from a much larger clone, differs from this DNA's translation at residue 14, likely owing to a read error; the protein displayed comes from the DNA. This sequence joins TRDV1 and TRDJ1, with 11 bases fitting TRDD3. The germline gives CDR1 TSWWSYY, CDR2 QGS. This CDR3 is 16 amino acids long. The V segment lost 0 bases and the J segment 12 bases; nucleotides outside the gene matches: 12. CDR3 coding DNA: TGTGCTCTTGGGGAACTCAGTACTGGGGGATATGGAAAATTCATCTTT. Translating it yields CALGELSTGGYGKFIF.

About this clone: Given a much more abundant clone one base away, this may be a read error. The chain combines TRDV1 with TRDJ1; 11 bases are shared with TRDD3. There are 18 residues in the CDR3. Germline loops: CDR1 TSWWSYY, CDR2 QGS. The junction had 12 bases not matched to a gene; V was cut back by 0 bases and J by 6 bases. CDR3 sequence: CALGELVRYWGITNKLIF. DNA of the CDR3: TGTGCTCTTGGGGAACTGGTTAGGTACTGGGGGATAACCAATAAACTCATCTTT.

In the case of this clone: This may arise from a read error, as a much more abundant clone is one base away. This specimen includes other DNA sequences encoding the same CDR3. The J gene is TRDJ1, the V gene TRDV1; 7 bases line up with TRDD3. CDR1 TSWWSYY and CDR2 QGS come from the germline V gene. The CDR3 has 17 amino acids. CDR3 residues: CALGDKVLGGYTDKLIF. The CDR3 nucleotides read TGTGCTCTCGGGGACAAGGTGCTGGGGGGATACACCGATAAACTCATCTTT.

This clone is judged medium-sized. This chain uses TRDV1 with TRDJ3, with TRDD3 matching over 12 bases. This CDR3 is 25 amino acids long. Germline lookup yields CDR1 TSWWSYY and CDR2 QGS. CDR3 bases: TGTGCCCTAGGTCGACGACCCCCTTTCTTTGTACTGGGGGATACCCTCTCCTGGGACACCCGACAGATGTTTTTC. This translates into CALGRRPPFFVLGDTLSWDTRQMFF.

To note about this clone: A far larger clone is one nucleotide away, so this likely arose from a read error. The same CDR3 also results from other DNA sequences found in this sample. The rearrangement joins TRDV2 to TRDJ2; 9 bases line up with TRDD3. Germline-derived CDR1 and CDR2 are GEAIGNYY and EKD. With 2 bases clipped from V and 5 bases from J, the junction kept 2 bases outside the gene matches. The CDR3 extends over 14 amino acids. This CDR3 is CACDILGDTAQLFF. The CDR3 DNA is TGTGCCTGTGACATACTGGGGGACACAGCACAACTCTTCTTT.

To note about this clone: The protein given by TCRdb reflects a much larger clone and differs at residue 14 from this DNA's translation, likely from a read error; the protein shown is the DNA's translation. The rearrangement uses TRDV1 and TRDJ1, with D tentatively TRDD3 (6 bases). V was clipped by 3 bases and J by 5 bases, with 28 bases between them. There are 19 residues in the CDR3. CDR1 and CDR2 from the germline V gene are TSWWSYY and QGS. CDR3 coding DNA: TGTGCTCTTGGGGATACACTGGGCACGGAGGCCCGACCGGTTGATAAACTCATCTTT. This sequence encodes CALGDTLGTEARPVDKLIF.

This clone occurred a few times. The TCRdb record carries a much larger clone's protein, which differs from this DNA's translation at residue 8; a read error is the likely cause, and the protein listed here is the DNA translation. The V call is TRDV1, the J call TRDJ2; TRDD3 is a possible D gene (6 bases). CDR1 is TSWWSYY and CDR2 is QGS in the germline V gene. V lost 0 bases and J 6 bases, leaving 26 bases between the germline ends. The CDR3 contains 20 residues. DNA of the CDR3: TGTGCTCTTGGGGAACTACCCCACTGGGCGTTAGGAAGGTTGGCAGCACAACTCTTCTTT. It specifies CALGELPHWALGRLAAQLFF.

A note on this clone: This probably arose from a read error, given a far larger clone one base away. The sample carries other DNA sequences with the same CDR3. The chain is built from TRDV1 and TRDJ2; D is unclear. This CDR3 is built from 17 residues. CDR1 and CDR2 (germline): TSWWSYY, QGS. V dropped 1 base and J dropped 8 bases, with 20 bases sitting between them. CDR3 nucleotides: TGTGCTCTTGGGGAACCCCTGCGGCCCCGTTCGGCGGCACAACTCTTCTTT. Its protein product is CALGEPLRPRSAAQLFF.